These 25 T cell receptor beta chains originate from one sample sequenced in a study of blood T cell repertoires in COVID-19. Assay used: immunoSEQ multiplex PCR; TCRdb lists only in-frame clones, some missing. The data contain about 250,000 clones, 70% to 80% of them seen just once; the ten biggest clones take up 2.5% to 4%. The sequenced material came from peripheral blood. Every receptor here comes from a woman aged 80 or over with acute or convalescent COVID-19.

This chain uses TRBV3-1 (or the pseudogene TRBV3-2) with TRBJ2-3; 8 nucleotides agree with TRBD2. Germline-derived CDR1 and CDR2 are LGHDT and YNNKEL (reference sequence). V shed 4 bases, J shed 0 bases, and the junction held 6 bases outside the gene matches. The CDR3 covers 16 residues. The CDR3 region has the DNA TGTGCCAGCAGCCCTCCCCGGGGGGGAAGCACAGATACGCAGTATTTT. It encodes CASSPPRGGSTDTQYF.

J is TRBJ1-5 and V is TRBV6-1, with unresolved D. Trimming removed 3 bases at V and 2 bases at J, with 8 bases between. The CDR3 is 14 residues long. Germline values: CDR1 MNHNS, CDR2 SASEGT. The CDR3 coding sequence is TGTGCCAGCAGTGATAATACTGGCAATCAGCCCCAGCATTTT. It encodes CASSDNTGNQPQHF.

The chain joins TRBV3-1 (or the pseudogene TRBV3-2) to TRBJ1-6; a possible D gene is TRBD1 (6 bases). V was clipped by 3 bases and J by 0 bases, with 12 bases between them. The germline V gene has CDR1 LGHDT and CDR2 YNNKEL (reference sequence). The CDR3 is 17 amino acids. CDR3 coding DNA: TGTGCCAGCAGCCACGACAGGCAGTTCTCCTATAATTCACCCCTCCACTTT. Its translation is CASSHDRQFSYNSPLHF.

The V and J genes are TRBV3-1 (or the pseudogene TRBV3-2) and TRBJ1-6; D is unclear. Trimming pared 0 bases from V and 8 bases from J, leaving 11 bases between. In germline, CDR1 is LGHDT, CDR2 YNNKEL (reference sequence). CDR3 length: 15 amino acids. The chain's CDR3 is CASSQDSRGDSPLHF. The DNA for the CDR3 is TGTGCCAGCAGCCAAGATTCTAGAGGTGATTCACCCCTCCACTTT.

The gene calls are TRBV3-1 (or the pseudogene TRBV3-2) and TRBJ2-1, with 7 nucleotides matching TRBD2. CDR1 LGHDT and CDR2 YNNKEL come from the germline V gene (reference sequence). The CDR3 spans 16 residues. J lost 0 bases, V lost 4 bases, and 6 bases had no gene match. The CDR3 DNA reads TGTGCCAGCAGCCGAGAAAGCGGGAACTCCTACAATGAGCAGTTCTTC. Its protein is CASSRESGNSYNEQFF.

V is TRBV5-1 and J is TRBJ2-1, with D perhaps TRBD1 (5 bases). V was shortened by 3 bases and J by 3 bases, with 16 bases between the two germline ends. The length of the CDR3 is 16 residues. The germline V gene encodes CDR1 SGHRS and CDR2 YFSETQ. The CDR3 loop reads CASSWTYQGNYNEQFF. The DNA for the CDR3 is TGCGCCAGCAGCTGGACCTACCAGGGAAACTACAATGAGCAGTTCTTC.

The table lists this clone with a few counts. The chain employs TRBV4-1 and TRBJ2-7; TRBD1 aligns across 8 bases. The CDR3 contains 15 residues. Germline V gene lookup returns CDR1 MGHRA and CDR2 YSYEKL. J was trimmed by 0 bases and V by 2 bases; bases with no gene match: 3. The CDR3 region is CASSQRTGYSYEQYF. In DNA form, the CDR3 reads TGCGCCAGCAGCCAACGGACAGGGTACTCCTACGAGCAGTACTTC.

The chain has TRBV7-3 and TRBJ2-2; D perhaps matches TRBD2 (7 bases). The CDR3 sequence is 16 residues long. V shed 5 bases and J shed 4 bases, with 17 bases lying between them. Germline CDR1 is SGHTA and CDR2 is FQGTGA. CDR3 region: CASSPMGGAVTGELFF. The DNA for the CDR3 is TGTGCCAGCAGCCCCATGGGGGGGGCCGTCACCGGGGAGCTGTTTTTT.

This CDR3 is CASSLAYGLADTGELFF. CDR3 coding DNA: TGTGCCAGCAGCTTGGCGTACGGACTAGCGGACACCGGGGAGCTGTTTTTT. The chain has TRBV5-6 and TRBJ2-2, with 10 bases identical to TRBD2. CDR3 length: 17 residues. The J segment lost 3 bases and the V segment lost 0 bases, leaving 5 bases of the junction unmatched. Germline V lookup: CDR1 SGHDT, CDR2 YYEEEE. The full variable domain, rest sourced from reference TRBV5-6 and TRBJ2-2, is DAGVTQSPTHLIKTRGQQVTLRCSPKSGHDTVSWYQQALGQGPQFIFQYYEEEERQRGNFPDRFSGHQFPNYSSELNVNALLLGDSALYLCASSLAYGLADTGELFFGEGSRLTVL.

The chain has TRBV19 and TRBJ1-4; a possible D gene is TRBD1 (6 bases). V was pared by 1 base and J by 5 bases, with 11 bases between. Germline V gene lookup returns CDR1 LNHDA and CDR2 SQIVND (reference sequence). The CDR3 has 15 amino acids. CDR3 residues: CASSIVGGENEKLFF. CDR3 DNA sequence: TGTGCCAGTAGTATAGTAGGGGGAGAAAATGAAAAACTGTTTTTT. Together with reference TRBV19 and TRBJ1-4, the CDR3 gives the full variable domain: DGGITQSPKYLFRKEGQNVTLSCEQNLNHDAMYWYRQDPGQGLRLIYYSQIVNDFQKGDIAEGYSVSREKKESFPLTVTSAQKNPTAFYLCASSIVGGENEKLFFGSGTQLSVL.

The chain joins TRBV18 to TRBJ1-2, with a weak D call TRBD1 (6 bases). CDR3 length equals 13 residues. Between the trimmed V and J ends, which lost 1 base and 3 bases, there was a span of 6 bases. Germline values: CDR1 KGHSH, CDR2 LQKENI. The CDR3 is CASSPHRDYGYTF. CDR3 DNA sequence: TGTGCCAGCTCACCACACAGGGACTATGGCTACACCTTC.

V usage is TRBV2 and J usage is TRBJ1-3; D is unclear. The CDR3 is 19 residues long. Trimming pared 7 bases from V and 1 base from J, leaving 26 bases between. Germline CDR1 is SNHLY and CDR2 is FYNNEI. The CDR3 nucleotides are TGTGCCAGCACTGAGCTAGTCTCCCGTCTGGGGAGGTCTGGAAACACCATATATTTT. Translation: CASTELVSRLGRSGNTIYF.

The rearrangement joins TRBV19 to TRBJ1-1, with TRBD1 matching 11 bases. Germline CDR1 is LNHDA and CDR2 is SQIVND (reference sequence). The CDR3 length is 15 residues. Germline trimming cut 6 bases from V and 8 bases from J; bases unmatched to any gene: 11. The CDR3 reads CASSPRTGGPVEAFF. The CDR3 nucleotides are TGTGCCAGTAGCCCCAGGACAGGGGGCCCCGTAGAAGCTTTCTTT.

DNA of the CDR3: TGTGCCAGCAGCTTGGACGGCCTCGGAGGTGGAAACACCATATATTTT. Its translation is CASSLDGLGGGNTIYF. The chain recombines TRBV5-5 with TRBJ1-3; D is unclear. Germline values: CDR1 SGHKS, CDR2 YYEKEE (reference sequence). The CDR3 loop spans 16 amino acids. Trimming removed 0 bases at V and 3 bases at J, with 13 bases between. Complete variable domain (other parts from reference TRBV5-5 and TRBJ1-3): DAGVTQSPTHLIKTRGQQVTLRCSPISGHKSVSWYQQVLGQGPQFIFQYYEKEERGRGNFPDRFSARQFPNYSSELNVNALLLGDSALYLCASSLDGLGGGNTIYFGEGSWLTVV.

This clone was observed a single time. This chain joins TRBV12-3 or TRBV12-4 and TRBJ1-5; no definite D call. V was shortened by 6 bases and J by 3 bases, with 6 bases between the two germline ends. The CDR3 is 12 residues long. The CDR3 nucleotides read TGTGCCAGCAGCCTCCTCAATCAGCCCCAGCATTTT. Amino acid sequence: CASSLLNQPQHF.

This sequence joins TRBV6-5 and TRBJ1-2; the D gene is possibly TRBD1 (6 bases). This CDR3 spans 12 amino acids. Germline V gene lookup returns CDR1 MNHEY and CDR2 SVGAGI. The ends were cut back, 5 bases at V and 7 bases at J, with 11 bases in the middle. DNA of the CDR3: TGTGCCAGCAGTACACAGGGCGGTGGCTACACCTTC. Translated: CASSTQGGGYTF.

Here the CDR3 reads CASSRLSTGNEQFF. The CDR3 nucleotides are TGTGCCAGTAGTCGACTTTCGACGGGCAATGAGCAGTTCTTC. The chain links TRBV19 to TRBJ2-1; the D is unclear. The CDR3 totals 14 residues. Germline values: CDR1 LNHDA, CDR2 SQIVND (reference sequence). V lost 5 bases to trimming and J lost 6 bases, with 14 bases between them.

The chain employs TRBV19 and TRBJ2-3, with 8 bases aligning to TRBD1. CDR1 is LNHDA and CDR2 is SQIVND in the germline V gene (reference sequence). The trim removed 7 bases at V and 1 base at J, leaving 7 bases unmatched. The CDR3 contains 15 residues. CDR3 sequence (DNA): TGTGCCAGTATTGGTTCGACAGGGGGCACAGATACGCAGTATTTT. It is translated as CASIGSTGGTDTQYF.

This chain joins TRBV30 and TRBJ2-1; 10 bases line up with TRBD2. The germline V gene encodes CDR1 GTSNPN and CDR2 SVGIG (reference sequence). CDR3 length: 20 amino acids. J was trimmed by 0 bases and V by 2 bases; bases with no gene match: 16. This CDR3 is CAWSPIRSSGRYNSYNEQFF. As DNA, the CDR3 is TGTGCCTGGAGTCCGATTCGCTCTAGCGGGAGATACAACTCCTACAATGAGCAGTTCTTC.

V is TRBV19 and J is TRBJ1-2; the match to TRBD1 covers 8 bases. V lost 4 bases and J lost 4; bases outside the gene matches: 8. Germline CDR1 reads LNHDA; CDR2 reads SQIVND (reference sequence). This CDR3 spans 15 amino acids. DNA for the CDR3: TGTGCCAGTAGTACCGGACAGGGATTTTTCTATGGCTACACCTTC. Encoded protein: CASSTGQGFFYGYTF.

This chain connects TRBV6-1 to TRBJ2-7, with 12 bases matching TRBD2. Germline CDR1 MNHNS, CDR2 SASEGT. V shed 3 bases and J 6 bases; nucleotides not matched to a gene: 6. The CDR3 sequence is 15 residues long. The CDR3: CASSDPLAGGSEQYF. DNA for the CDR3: TGTGCCAGCAGTGATCCTCTAGCGGGAGGGAGCGAGCAGTACTTC.

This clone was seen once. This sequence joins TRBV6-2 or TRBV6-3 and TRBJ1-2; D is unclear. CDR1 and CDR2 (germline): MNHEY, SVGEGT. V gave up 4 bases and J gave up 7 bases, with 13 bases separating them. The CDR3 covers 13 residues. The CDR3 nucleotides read TGTGCCAGCAGTTTGAGGGATTGGGCTGGCTACACCTTC. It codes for CASSLRDWAGYTF.

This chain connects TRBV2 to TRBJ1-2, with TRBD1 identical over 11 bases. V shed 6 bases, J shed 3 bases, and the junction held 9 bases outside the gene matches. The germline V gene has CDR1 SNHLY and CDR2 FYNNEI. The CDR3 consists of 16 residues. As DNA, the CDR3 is TGTGCCAGCAGCGCAGGGGTGGGACAGGGGGACTATGGCTACACCTTC. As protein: CASSAGVGQGDYGYTF.

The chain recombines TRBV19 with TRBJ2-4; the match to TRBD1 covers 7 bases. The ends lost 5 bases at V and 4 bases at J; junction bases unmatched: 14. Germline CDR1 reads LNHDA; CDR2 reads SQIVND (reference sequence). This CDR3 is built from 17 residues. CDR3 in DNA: TGTGCCAGTAGTCGAGCGGCAAGACAGGGTATTAAAAACATTCAGTACTTC. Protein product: CASSRAARQGIKNIQYF. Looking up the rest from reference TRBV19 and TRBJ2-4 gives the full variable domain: DGGITQSPKYLFRKEGQNVTLSCEQNLNHDAMYWYRQDPGQGLRLIYYSQIVNDFQKGDIAEGYSVSREKKESFPLTVTSAQKNPTAFYLCASSRAARQGIKNIQYFGAGTRLSVL.

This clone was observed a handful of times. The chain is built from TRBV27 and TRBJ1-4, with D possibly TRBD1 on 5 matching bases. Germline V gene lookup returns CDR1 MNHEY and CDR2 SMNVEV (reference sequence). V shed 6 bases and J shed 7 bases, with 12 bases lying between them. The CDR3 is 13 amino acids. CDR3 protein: CASRAGSFEKLFF. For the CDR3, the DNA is TGTGCCAGCAGAGCAGGGTCCTTTGAAAAACTGTTTTTT. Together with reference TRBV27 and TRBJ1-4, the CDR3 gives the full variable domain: EAQVTQNPRYLITVTGKKLTVTCSQNMNHEYMSWYRQDPGLGLRQIYYSMNVEVTDKGDVPEGYKVSRKEKRNFPLILESPSPNQTSLYFCASRAGSFEKLFFGSGTQLSVL.